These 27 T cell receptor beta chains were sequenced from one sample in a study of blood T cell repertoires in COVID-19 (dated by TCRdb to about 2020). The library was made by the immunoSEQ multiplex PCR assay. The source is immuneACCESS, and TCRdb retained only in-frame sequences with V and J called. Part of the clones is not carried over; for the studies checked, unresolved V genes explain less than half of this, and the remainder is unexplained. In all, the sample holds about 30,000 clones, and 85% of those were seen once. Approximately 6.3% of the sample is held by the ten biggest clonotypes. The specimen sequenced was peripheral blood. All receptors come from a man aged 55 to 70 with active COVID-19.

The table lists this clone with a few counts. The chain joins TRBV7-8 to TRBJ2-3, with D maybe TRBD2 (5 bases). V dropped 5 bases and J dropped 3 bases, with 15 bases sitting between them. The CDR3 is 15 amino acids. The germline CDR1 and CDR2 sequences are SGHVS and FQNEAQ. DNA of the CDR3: TGTGCCAGCAGCCGAGGCGAGGGCCGAACAGATACGCAGTATTTT. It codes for CASSRGEGRTDTQYF.

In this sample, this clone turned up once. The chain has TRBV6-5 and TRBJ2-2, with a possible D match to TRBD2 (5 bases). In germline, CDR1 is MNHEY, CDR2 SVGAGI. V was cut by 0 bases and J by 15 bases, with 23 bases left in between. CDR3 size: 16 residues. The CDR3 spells CASSYSNRFGLVTVFF. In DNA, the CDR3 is TGTGCCAGCAGTTACTCGAATAGATTTGGACTCGTTACCGTGTTTTTT.

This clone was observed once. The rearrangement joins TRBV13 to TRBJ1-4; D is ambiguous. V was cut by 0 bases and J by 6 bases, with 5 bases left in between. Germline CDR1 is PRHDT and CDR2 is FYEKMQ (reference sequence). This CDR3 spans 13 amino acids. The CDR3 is CASSLGTDEKLFF. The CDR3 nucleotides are TGTGCCAGCAGCTTAGGTACAGATGAAAAACTGTTTTTT. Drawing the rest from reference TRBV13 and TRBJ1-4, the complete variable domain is AAGVIQSPRHLIKEKRETATLKCYPIPRHDTVYWYQQGPGQDPQFLISFYEKMQSDKGSIPDRFSAQQFSDYHSELNMSSLELGDSALYFCASSLGTDEKLFFGSGTQLSVL.

The CDR3 protein is CASSVLAGGAKNIQYF. The CDR3 nucleotides are TGTGCCAGCAGTGTACTAGCGGGTGGAGCCAAAAACATTCAGTACTTC. The chain joins TRBV28 to TRBJ2-4; 9 bases are shared with TRBD2. V trimming: 5 bases; J trimming: 0 bases; junction bases outside the gene matches: 5. The CDR3 is 16 residues long. CDR1 is MDHEN, CDR2 SYDVKM, per germline.

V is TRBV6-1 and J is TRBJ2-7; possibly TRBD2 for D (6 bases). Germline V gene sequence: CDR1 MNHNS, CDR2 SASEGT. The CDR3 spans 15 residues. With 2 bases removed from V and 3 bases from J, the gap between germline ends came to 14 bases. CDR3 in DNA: TGTGCCAGCAGTGAACGGGAGTTCAGTCTCTACGAGCAGTACGTC. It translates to CASSEREFSLYEQYV.

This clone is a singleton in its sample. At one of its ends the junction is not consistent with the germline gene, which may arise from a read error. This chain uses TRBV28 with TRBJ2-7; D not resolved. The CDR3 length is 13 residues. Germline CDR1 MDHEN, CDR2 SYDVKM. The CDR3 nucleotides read TGTGCCAGCAGTCCACATTCCCTAAAGATCAGGCAGTTC. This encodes CASSPHSLKIRQF.

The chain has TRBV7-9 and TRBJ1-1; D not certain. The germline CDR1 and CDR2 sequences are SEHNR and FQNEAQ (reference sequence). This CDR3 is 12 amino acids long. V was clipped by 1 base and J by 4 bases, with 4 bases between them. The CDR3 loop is CASSLGATEAFF. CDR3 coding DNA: TGTGCCAGCAGCTTAGGGGCCACTGAAGCTTTCTTT.

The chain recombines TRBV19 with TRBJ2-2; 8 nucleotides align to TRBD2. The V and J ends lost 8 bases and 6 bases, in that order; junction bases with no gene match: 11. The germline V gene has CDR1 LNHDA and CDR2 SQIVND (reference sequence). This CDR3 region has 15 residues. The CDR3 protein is CASREGTRIPGELFF. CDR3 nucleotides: TGTGCCAGTCGAGAGGGGACTAGAATTCCCGGGGAGCTGTTTTTT.

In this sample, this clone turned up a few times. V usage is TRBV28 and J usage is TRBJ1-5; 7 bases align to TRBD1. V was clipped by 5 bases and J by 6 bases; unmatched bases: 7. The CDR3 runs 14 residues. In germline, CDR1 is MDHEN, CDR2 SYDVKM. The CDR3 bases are TGTGCCAGCAGTCCTCACACAGGGGTTCAGCCCCAGCATTTT. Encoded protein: CASSPHTGVQPQHF.

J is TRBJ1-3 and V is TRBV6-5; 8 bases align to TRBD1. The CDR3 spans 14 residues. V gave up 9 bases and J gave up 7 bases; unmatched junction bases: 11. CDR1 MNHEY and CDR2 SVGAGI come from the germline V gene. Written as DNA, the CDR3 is TGTGCCAGTCCTAGAGGGGGACAGGAGAACACCATATATTTT. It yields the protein CASPRGGQENTIYF.

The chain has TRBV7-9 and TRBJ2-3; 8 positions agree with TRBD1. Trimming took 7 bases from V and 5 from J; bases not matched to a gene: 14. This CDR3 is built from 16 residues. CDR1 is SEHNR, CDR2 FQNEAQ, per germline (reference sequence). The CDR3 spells CASTPRGRGREDTQYF. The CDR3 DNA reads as TGTGCCAGCACCCCCCGGGGCAGGGGGCGCGAAGATACGCAGTATTTT.

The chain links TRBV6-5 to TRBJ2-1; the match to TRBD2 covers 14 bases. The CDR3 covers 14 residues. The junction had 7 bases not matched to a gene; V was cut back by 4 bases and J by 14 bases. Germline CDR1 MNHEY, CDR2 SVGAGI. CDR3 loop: CASSSRTSGRKEFF. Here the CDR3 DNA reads TGTGCCAGCAGTTCCCGGACTAGCGGGAGGAAAGAGTTCTTC.

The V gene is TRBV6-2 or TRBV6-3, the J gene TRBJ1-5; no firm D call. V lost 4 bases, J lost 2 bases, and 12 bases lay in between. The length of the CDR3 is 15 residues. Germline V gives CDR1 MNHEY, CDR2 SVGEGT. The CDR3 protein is CASSSASRGNQPQHF. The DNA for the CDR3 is TGTGCCAGCAGTTCCGCGTCGAGGGGCAATCAGCCCCAGCATTTT.

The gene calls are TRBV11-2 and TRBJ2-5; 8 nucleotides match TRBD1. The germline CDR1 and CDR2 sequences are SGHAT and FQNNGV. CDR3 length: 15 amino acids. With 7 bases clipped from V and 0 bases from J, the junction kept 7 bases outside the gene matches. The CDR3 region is CASTGRQGHQETQYF. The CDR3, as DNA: TGTGCCAGCACCGGTAGACAGGGGCACCAAGAGACCCAGTACTTC.

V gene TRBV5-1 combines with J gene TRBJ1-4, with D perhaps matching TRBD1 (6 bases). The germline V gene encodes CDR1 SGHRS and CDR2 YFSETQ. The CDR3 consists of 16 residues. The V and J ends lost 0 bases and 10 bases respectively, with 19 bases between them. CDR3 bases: TGCGCCAGCAGCTTGGACCGCCAGGGGTTAGTGGGAAAACTGTTTTTT. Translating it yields CASSLDRQGLVGKLFF. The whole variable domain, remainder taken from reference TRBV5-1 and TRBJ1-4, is KAGVTQTPRYLIKTRGQQVTLSCSPISGHRSVSWYQQTPGQGLQFLFEYFSETQRNKGNFPGRFSGRQFSNSRSEMNVSTLELGDSALYLCASSLDRQGLVGKLFFGSGTQLSVL.

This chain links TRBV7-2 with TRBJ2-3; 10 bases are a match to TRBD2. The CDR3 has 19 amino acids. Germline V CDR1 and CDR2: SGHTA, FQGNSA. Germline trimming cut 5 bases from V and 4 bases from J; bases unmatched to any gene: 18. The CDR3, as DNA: TGTGCCAGCAGCGACCCCATCAAGACTAGCGGGTACGTCGCAGATACGCAGTATTTT. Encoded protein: CASSDPIKTSGYVADTQYF.

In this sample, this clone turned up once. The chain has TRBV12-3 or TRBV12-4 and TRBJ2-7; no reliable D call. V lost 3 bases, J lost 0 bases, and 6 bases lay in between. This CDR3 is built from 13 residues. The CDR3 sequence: CASSFYDSYEQYF. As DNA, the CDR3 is TGTGCCAGCAGTTTCTACGACTCCTACGAGCAGTACTTC.

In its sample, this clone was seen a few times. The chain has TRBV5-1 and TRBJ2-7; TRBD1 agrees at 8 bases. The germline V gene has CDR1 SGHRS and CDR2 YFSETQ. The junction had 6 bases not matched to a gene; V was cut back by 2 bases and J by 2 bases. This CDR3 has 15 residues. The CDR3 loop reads CASSLLQGATYEQYF. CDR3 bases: TGCGCCAGCAGCTTACTCCAGGGGGCTACCTACGAGCAGTACTTC.

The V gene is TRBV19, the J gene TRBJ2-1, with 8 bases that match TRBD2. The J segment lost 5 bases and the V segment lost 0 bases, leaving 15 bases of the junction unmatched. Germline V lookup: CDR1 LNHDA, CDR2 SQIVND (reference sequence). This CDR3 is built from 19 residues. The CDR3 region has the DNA TGTGCCAGTAGTATAGATCCGGGGACTAGTAGGATTTTGCACAATGAGCAGTTCTTC. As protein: CASSIDPGTSRILHNEQFF.

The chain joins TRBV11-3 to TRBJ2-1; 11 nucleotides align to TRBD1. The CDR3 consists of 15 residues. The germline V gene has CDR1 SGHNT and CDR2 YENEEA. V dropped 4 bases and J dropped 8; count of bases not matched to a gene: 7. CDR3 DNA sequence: TGTGCCAGCAGCTCCGGACAGGGGGCGTTCCATGAGCAGTTCTTC. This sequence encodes CASSSGQGAFHEQFF.

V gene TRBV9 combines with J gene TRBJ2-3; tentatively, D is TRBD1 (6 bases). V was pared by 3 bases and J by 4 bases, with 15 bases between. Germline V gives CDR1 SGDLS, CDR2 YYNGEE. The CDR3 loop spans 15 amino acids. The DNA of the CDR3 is TGTGCCAGCAGCGGGACAGCAAACCGGGCAGATACGCAGTATTTT. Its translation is CASSGTANRADTQYF.

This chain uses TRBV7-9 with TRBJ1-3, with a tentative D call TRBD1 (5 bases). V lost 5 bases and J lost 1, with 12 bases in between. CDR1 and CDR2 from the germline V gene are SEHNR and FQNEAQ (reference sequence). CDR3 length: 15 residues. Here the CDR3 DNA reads TGTGCCAGCAGCCCTCGGGGGATATCTGGAAACACCATATATTTT. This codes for CASSPRGISGNTIYF.

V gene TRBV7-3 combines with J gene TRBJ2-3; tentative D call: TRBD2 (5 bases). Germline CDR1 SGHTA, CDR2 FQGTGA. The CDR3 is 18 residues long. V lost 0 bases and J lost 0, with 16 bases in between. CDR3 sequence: CASSLTQSGGGSTDTQYF. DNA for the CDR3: TGTGCCAGCAGCTTAACGCAAAGCGGAGGCGGCAGCACAGATACGCAGTATTTT. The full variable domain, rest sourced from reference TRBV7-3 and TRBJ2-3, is GAGVSQTPSNKVTEKGKYVELRCDPISGHTALYWYRQSLGQGPEFLIYFQGTGAADDSGLPNDRFFAVRPEGSVSTLKIQRTERGDSAVYLCASSLTQSGGGSTDTQYFGPGTRLTVL.

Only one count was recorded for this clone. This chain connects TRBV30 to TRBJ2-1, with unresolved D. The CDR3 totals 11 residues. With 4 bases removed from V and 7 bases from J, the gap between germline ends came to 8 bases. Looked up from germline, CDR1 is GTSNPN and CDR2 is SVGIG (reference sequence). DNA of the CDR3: TGTGCCTGGACCTCCCCGAATGAGCAGTTCTTC. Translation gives CAWTSPNEQFF. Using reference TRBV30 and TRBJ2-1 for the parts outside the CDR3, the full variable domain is SQTIHQWPATLVQPVGSPLSLECTVEGTSNPNLYWYRQAAGRGLQLLFYSVGIGQISSEVPQNLSASRPQDRQFILSSKKLLLSDSGFYLCAWTSPNEQFFGPGTRLTVL.

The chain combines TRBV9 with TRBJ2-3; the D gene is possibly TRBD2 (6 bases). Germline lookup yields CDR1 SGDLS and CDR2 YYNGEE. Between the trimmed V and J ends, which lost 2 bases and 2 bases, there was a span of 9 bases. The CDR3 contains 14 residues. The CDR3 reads CASSVGGNTDTQYF. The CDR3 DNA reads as TGTGCCAGCAGCGTCGGGGGAAACACAGATACGCAGTATTTT.

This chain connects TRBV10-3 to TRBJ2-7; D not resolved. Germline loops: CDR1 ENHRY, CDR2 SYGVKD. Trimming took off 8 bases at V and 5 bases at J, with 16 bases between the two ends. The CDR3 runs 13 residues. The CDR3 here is CAILSVEAHEQYF. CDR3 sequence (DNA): TGTGCCATCCTAAGTGTTGAGGCCCACGAGCAGTACTTC.

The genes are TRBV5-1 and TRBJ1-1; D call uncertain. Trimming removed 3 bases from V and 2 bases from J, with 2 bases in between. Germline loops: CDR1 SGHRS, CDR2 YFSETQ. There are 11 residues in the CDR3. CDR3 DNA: TGCGCCAGCAGCTCTAACACTGAAGCTTTCTTT. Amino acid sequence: CASSSNTEAFF.